This record covers a single T cell receptor (beta chain). In germline, CDR1 is MDHEN, CDR2 SYDVKM. Trimming took off 11 bases at V and 8 bases at J, with 15 bases between the two ends. This CDR3 contains 11 residues. Produced via immunoSEQ multiplex PCR; TCRdb's table is partial and in-frame only. Of roughly 380,000 clones listed, roughly 90% are singletons. This sample was included in a study of blood T cell repertoires in COVID-19. The overall study: Researchers got acute and convalescent COVID-19 samples from the United States, Italy and Spain.

The chain employs TRBV28 and TRBJ1-2; TRBD1 is a possible D gene (5 bases). This clonotype was sampled from a woman aged 55-69 years with COVID-19, enrolled during active disease. Sequencing was performed on peripheral blood. The DNA for the CDR3 is TGTGCCCGCCGGGACGGGGGAGGCTACACCTTC. Encoded protein: CARRDGGGYTF.